The 32 T cell receptor beta chains in this list originate from one sample, sequenced in a study of cytomegalovirus exposure and HLA in healthy donors. TCRdb's copy holds only in-frame clones and misses some; the assay was immunoSEQ multiplex PCR. The table includes about 170,000 clones, 96% detected once. The sequencing input was PBMCs. These TCRs come from a woman aged 18-29 years in good health and CMV-seronegative.

This chain connects TRBV30 to TRBJ2-5; 14 nucleotides match TRBD2. Unmatched junction bases numbered 5, after V lost 3 bases and J lost 5 bases. CDR1 is GTSNPN and CDR2 is SVGIG in the germline V gene (reference sequence). This CDR3 is built from 15 residues. CDR3 in amino acids: CAWSATSGGGETQYF. CDR3 in DNA: TGTGCCTGGAGCGCGACTAGCGGGGGGGGCGAGACCCAGTACTTC.

The J gene is TRBJ1-1, the V gene TRBV4-1, with 10 bases aligning to TRBD1. Germline CDR1 MGHRA, CDR2 YSYEKL. The CDR3 is made up of 16 amino acids. The junction had 10 bases not matched to a gene; V was cut back by 4 bases and J by 5 bases. DNA for the CDR3: TGCGCCAGCAGCCGGGGGACAGGGGCCTTGGGGACTGAAGCTTTCTTT. Translated, it gives CASSRGTGALGTEAFF.

The chain has TRBV18 and TRBJ1-2, with a tentative D call TRBD1 (5 bases). The length of the CDR3 is 13 residues. Trimming left V 1 base short and J 5 bases short, with 8 bases between. In germline, CDR1 is KGHSH, CDR2 LQKENI. The CDR3 bases are TGTGCCAGCTCACCACAGACAGAATATGGCTACACCTTC. Amino acids: CASSPQTEYGYTF.

The V call is TRBV5-6, the J call TRBJ1-4; 8 positions agree with TRBD1. Germline V lookup: CDR1 SGHDT, CDR2 YYEEEE. The CDR3 spans 14 residues. With V trimmed by 3 bases and J by 7 bases, 5 bases remained unmatched. CDR3 loop: CASSWGRGREKLFF. DNA for the CDR3: TGTGCCAGCAGCTGGGGCAGGGGGCGTGAAAAACTGTTTTTT.

V is TRBV5-1 and J is TRBJ1-3, with no clear D. Germline V CDR1 and CDR2: SGHRS, YFSETQ. The V and J ends lost 4 bases and 4 bases respectively, with 15 bases between them. The CDR3 runs 15 residues. This CDR3 is CASSAGAGNGNTIYF. CDR3 bases: TGCGCCAGCAGCGCGGGTGCGGGGAACGGAAACACCATATATTTT.

J is TRBJ1-1 and V is TRBV6-5, with D maybe TRBD1 (5 bases). The CDR3 spans 15 residues. The ends were cut back, 0 bases at V and 0 bases at J, with 8 bases in the middle. Germline V gene data show CDR1 as MNHEY and CDR2 as SVGAGI. CDR3 coding DNA: TGTGCCAGCAGTTACTCTGGACATATGAACACTGAAGCTTTCTTT. Protein: CASSYSGHMNTEAFF.

About this clone: The germline gene is not matched at one end of the junction; a read error may be the cause. CDR3 in amino acids: CASSSLAGGHGNIQYF. The CDR3 DNA reads TGTGCCAGCAGTAGCCTAGCGGGGGGGCATGGGAACATTCAGTACTTC. This chain joins TRBV19 and TRBJ2-4; 12 positions agree with TRBD2. This CDR3 has 16 residues. The germline V gene encodes CDR1 LNHDA and CDR2 SQIVND (reference sequence). The full variable domain, completed using reference TRBV19 and TRBJ2-4, is DGGITQSPKYLFRKEGQNVTLSCEQNLNHDAMYWYRQDPGQGLRLIYYSQIVNDFQKGDIAEGYSVSREKKESFPLTVTSAQKNPTAFYLCASSSLAGGHGNIQYFGAGTRLSVL.

The rearrangement uses TRBV4-2 and TRBJ2-3; 9 nucleotides agree with TRBD2. Looked up from germline, CDR1 is LGHNA and CDR2 is YNFKEQ. Trimming took 0 bases from V and 4 from J; bases not matched to a gene: 5. The CDR3 spans 16 residues. For the CDR3, the DNA is TGTGCCAGCAGCCAAGATTCACTAGCGGGTCCAGATACGCAGTATTTT. Amino acids: CASSQDSLAGPDTQYF.

This chain links TRBV27 with TRBJ2-7; weak D call: TRBD1 (5 bases). The germline V and J ends were trimmed by 4 bases and 0 bases, with 7 bases remaining between them. Germline lookup yields CDR1 MNHEY and CDR2 SMNVEV (reference sequence). The CDR3 length is 13 residues. CDR3 sequence reads: CASSSTASYEQYF. CDR3 sequence (DNA): TGTGCCAGCAGTTCGACAGCCTCCTACGAGCAGTACTTC.

V usage is TRBV6-6 and J usage is TRBJ1-4; 8 bases are a match to TRBD1. Germline V gene lookup returns CDR1 MNHNY and CDR2 SVGAGI (reference sequence). V shed 4 bases and J 1 base; nucleotides not matched to a gene: 2. This CDR3 has 15 amino acids. CDR3: CASSSGQGTNEKLFF. The CDR3 coding sequence is TGTGCCAGCAGTTCAGGACAGGGAACTAATGAAAAACTGTTTTTT.

This clone was picked up one time. This rearrangement joins TRBV5-1 to TRBJ1-6; tentatively, D is TRBD1 (5 bases). V dropped 5 bases and J dropped 0 bases, with 9 bases sitting between them. The CDR3 extends over 15 amino acids. The germline V gene has CDR1 SGHRS and CDR2 YFSETQ. The CDR3 sequence is CASREGRSYNSPLHF. CDR3 bases: TGCGCCAGCAGGGAGGGGCGCTCCTATAATTCACCCCTCCACTTT.

V is TRBV27 and J is TRBJ2-7; 10 bases fit TRBD1. The CDR3 runs 15 residues. V shed 0 bases and J 2 bases; nucleotides not matched to a gene: 1. Germline CDR1 and CDR2: MNHEY and SMNVEV (reference sequence). The CDR3 reads CASSLSGTGAYEQYF. The CDR3 DNA sequence: TGTGCCAGCAGTTTATCCGGGACAGGGGCCTACGAGCAGTACTTC.

The rearrangement uses TRBV6-6 and TRBJ1-2, with 8 bases aligning to TRBD1. Germline V gene data show CDR1 as MNHNY and CDR2 as SVGAGI (reference sequence). The CDR3 has 15 residues. V trimming: 4 bases; J trimming: 8 bases; junction bases outside the gene matches: 12. Here the CDR3 DNA reads TGTGCCAGCAGTTCCCGGGACAGGCTCCTAAACGGCTACACCTTC. Protein product: CASSSRDRLLNGYTF.

The chain carries TRBV2 and TRBJ2-7, with 9 bases matching TRBD1. The germline V gene has CDR1 SNHLY and CDR2 FYNNEI. Trimming cost V 4 bases and J 1 base; bases outside gene matches: 2. The length of the CDR3 is 14 residues. For the CDR3, the DNA is TGTGCCAGCAGTGTGGACAGGGGATCCTACGAGCAGTACTTC. Translating it yields CASSVDRGSYEQYF.

This rearrangement joins TRBV10-3 to TRBJ1-1; D remains unclear. V was clipped by 0 bases and J by 1 base, with 6 bases between them. This CDR3 spans 14 amino acids. Germline-derived CDR1 and CDR2 are ENHRY and SYGVKD. CDR3 region: CAISESYGNTEAFF. The CDR3 nucleotides are TGTGCCATCAGTGAGTCATACGGGAACACTGAAGCTTTCTTT.

The gene calls are TRBV7-9 and TRBJ2-7, with 10 nucleotides matching TRBD2. CDR1 is SEHNR and CDR2 is FQNEAQ in the germline V gene (reference sequence). Germline trimming cut 6 bases from V and 2 bases from J; bases unmatched to any gene: 4. The CDR3 sequence is 14 residues long. The DNA of the CDR3 is TGTGCCAGCAGTTTAAGCGGGGGGGCCTACGAGCAGTACTTC. This translates into CASSLSGGAYEQYF.

The chain links TRBV4-3 to TRBJ2-7; 8 bases agree with TRBD2. The CDR3 totals 18 residues. J was trimmed by 3 bases and V by 4 bases; bases with no gene match: 17. Germline CDR1 LGHNA, CDR2 YSLEER. As DNA, the CDR3 is TGCGCCAGCAGCCCTCGACTGAGCGGGGGAGATTTGATCTACGAGCAGTACTTC. Amino acid sequence: CASSPRLSGGDLIYEQYF.

The V call is TRBV19, the J call TRBJ1-2; the D gene is possibly TRBD1 (6 bases). CDR3 size: 11 residues. The germline V gene has CDR1 LNHDA and CDR2 SQIVND (reference sequence). Trimming cost V 6 bases and J 7 bases, with 9 bases left between them. The CDR3 reads CASRTGFGYTF. Here the CDR3 DNA reads TGTGCCAGTAGAACAGGGTTTGGCTACACCTTC.

This chain joins TRBV29-1 and TRBJ2-5, with D tentatively TRBD1 (7 bases). The CDR3 is made up of 13 amino acids. CDR1 is SQVTM, CDR2 ANQGSEA, per germline. Trimming stripped 3 bases from V and 2 bases from J, with 10 bases between. The chain's CDR3 is CSVERDRQETQYF. CDR3 coding DNA: TGCAGCGTTGAGCGGGACAGACAAGAGACCCAGTACTTC.

The chain has TRBV12-5 and TRBJ1-5; 7 nucleotides match TRBD1. Germline CDR1 and CDR2: LGHNT and FRNRAP. The J segment lost 6 bases and the V segment lost 3 bases, leaving 5 bases of the junction unmatched. CDR3 length: 14 residues. CDR3 in amino acids: CASGFDRVGQPQHF. CDR3 nucleotide sequence: TGTGCTAGTGGTTTCGACAGGGTAGGTCAGCCCCAGCATTTT.

The rearrangement links TRBV5-4 to TRBJ1-2; 7 positions match TRBD1. Germline V lookup: CDR1 SGHNT, CDR2 YYREEE (reference sequence). This CDR3 contains 15 residues. V dropped 2 bases and J dropped 1; count of bases not matched to a gene: 5. Written as DNA, the CDR3 is TGTGCCAGCAGCTTTGGGCAGGGGGTTAACTATGGCTACACCTTC. This translates into CASSFGQGVNYGYTF.

V usage is TRBV23-1 and J usage is TRBJ1-2; D is undetermined. TRBV23-1 is an open reading frame, and its role is uncertain. The CDR3 runs to 16 residues. V gave up 1 base and J gave up 0 bases, with 12 bases separating them. Here the CDR3 reads CASSQYRTETNYGYTF. Here the CDR3 DNA reads TGCGCCAGCAGTCAATATAGAACAGAGACTAACTATGGCTACACCTTC.

The chain is built from TRBV6-5 and TRBJ1-1; D perhaps matches TRBD1 (6 bases). There are 13 residues in the CDR3. V was pared by 8 bases and J by 0 bases, with 10 bases between. From germline, CDR1 is MNHEY and CDR2 SVGAGI. CDR3 region: CASARGMNTEAFF. CDR3 bases: TGTGCCAGCGCCAGGGGCATGAACACTGAAGCTTTCTTT.

The rearrangement joins TRBV7-2 to TRBJ1-1; D may be TRBD1 (6 bases). V lost 1 base and J 4 bases, leaving 25 bases between the germline ends. The CDR3 is 19 amino acids. Per the germline V gene, CDR1 is SGHTA and CDR2 is FQGNSA. The DNA for the CDR3 is TGTGCCAGCAGCTTAGGCCGGGACAAGGGAGGGGTGATTATCACTGAAGCTTTCTTT. It encodes CASSLGRDKGGVIITEAFF.

V is TRBV7-2 and J is TRBJ2-2; D unresolved. Trimming stripped 4 bases from V and 1 base from J, with 16 bases between. This CDR3 has 17 amino acids. From germline, CDR1 is SGHTA and CDR2 FQGNSA. CDR3 loop: CASSSRVYRQNTGELFF. DNA of the CDR3: TGTGCCAGCAGCTCCCGGGTGTATAGGCAGAACACCGGGGAGCTGTTTTTT.

The V and J genes are TRBV9 and TRBJ2-2; D might be TRBD2 (7 bases). Germline lookup yields CDR1 SGDLS and CDR2 YYNGEE. This CDR3 has 15 amino acids. V was clipped by 4 bases and J by 3 bases, with 13 bases between them. In nucleotides, the CDR3 is TGTGCCAGCAGCCCGAGGGGGGGAGACACCGGGGAGCTGTTTTTT. Its protein is CASSPRGGDTGELFF.

The chain links TRBV5-4 to TRBJ2-3; 10 bases match TRBD2. The CDR3 is 13 amino acids. Trimming at V came to 1 base and at J to 12 bases, leaving 5 bases not matched to a gene. CDR1 is SGHNT, CDR2 YYREEE, per germline (reference sequence). CDR3 bases: TGTGCCAGCAGCTTGTTTAGCGGGGGGACCCAGTATTTT. The encoded protein is CASSLFSGGTQYF.

The chain carries TRBV19 and TRBJ2-5; 7 positions agree with TRBD1. The CDR3 contains 16 residues. Germline V gives CDR1 LNHDA, CDR2 SQIVND (reference sequence). The V segment lost 6 bases and the J segment 2 bases; nucleotides outside the gene matches: 12. DNA for the CDR3: TGTGCCAGTAGGCGGCAGGGGACAGAGGTACAAGAGACCCAGTACTTC. This gives the protein CASRRQGTEVQETQYF.

This rearrangement joins TRBV5-1 to TRBJ1-3; maybe TRBD1 (5 bases). With 4 bases removed from V and 0 bases from J, the gap between germline ends came to 11 bases. This CDR3 has 15 residues. Germline V lookup: CDR1 SGHRS, CDR2 YFSETQ. In nucleotides, the CDR3 is TGCGCCAGCAGCCCATACAGGAGCTCTGGAAACACCATATATTTT. It is translated as CASSPYRSSGNTIYF.

The rearrangement joins TRBV15 to TRBJ2-2; 8 bases map to TRBD1. Per germline, CDR1 LNHNV and CDR2 YYDKDF (reference sequence). The CDR3 runs to 16 residues. The trim removed 7 bases at V and 5 bases at J, leaving 12 bases unmatched. CDR3 sequence (DNA): TGTGCCACCACTGATTTAAGGACAGGGCGGACCGGGGAGCTGTTTTTT. Its protein product is CATTDLRTGRTGELFF. The variable domain in full, completed from reference TRBV15 and TRBJ2-2, reads DAMVIQNPRYQVTQFGKPVTLSCSQTLNHNVMYWYQQKSSQAPKLLFHYYDKDFNNEADTPDNFQSRRPNTSFCFLDIRSPGLGDTAMYLCATTDLRTGRTGELFFGEGSRLTVL.

The genes are TRBV10-3 and TRBJ1-4; 9 bases align to TRBD1. Germline-derived CDR1 and CDR2 are ENHRY and SYGVKD. V gave up 0 bases and J gave up 8 bases; unmatched junction bases: 4. This CDR3 is built from 15 residues. This chain's CDR3 is CAISESQGAEEKLFF. The CDR3 nucleotides are TGTGCCATCAGTGAGTCACAGGGGGCAGAGGAAAAACTGTTTTTT.

The genes are TRBV4-1 and TRBJ1-1; TRBD1 might be the D (6 bases). Trimming pared 0 bases from V and 8 bases from J, leaving 25 bases between. The CDR3 totals 18 residues. Germline CDR1 and CDR2: MGHRA and YSYEKL. The CDR3, as DNA: TGCGCCAGCAGCCAAGAAAGTGTAGGCCAGGGGCACTTAGTCGAAGCTTTCTTT. Its protein product is CASSQESVGQGHLVEAFF.